The present T cell receptor (beta chain) was sequenced within a study of T cells in Graves' hyperthyroidism and ophthalmopathy. This clonotype was seen many times. What was amplified from RNA transcripts were TCR beta CDR3 regions. HTBI primers were the set used in a first-round RT-PCR of the TCR CDR3. TCRdb redid the calling of the multiplex PCR reads with MiXCR, one entry per CDR3 protein. This sample has around 600,000 distinct CDR3 sequences, with approximately 14% found just once. Looked up from germline, CDR1 is KGHDR and CDR2 is SFDVKD. After removal of 0 bases from V and 6 bases from J, the junction contained 8 bases not matched to a gene. This CDR3 is 17 amino acids long.

The source of this sequence is a woman between 18 and 30 years old with Graves' ophthalmopathy. V is TRBV24-1 and J is TRBJ2-2; 8 positions match TRBD1. The sequenced sample was blood. This chain's CDR3 is CATSDLHGGQGSGELFF. CDR3 in DNA: TGTGCCACCAGTGATTTGCATGGTGGACAGGGATCCGGGGAGCTGTTTTTT.